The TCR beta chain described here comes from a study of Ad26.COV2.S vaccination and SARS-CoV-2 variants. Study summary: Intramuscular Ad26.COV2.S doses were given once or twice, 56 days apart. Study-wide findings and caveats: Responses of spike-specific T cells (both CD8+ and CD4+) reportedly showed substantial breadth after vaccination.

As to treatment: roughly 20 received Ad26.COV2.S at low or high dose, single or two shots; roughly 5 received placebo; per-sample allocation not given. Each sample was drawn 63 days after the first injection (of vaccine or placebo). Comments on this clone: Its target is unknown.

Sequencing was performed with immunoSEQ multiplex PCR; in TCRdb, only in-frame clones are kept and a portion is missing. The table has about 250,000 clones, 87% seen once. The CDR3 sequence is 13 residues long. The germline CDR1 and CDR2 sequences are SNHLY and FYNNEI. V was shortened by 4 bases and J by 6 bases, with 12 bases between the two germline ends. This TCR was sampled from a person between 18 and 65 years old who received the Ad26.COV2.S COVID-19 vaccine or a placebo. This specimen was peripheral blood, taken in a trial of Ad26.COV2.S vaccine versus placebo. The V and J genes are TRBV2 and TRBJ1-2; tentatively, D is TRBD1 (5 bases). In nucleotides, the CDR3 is TGTGCCAGCAGTGTCCAGGGTGGGGATGGCTACACCTTC. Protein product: CASSVQGGDGYTF.